The text below deals with one TCR beta chain. Its antigen remains unknown. Libraries were prepared by immunoSEQ multiplex PCR; TCRdb keeps only in-frame clonotypes and omits some of them. The profile shows hundreds of thousands of clones, roughly nine tenths of them singletons. This record belongs to a study of Ad26.COV2.S vaccination and SARS-CoV-2 variants. Study-wide findings and caveats: Vaccinees reportedly had broad spike-specific CD8+ and CD4+ T cell responses. Among vaccine recipients, spike-specific TCR breadth exceeded that of placebo recipients. Researchers cautioned that TCR breadth and depth analyses may have underestimated total T cell responses.

Trimming shortened V by 8 bases and J by 5 bases, and 16 bases separated the two germline ends. Germline CDR1 and CDR2: MNHNY and SVGAGI (reference sequence). The CDR3 consists of 14 residues. Specimen: peripheral blood, collected after recovery from COVID-19. The sequence was obtained from a human donor who had recovered from COVID-19. V and J are TRBV6-6 and TRBJ1-5, with D unclear. Written as DNA, the CDR3 is TGTGCCAGCTTGGGTTTGGTGGAGGATCAGCCCCAGCATTTT. Protein sequence: CASLGLVEDQPQHF.